This entry concerns a single T cell receptor beta chain. Its antigen is still unknown. The CDR3 runs to 14 residues. Germline lookup yields CDR1 SGHNT and CDR2 YYREEE (reference sequence). Trimming took off 4 bases at V and 4 bases at J, with 13 bases between the two ends. The data are from a study of PD-1 blockade in mismatch repair-deficient tumors. Whole-study findings and limits: After pembrolizumab, tumor-resident clones rose rapidly, then generally contracted before radiologic responses.

Libraries were prepared by immunoSEQ multiplex PCR; TCRdb keeps only in-frame clonotypes and omits some of them. The repertoire holds under 150,000 clones, with around nine tenths as singletons. This sequence was found in an adult with mismatch repair-deficient cancer. The chain combines TRBV5-4 with TRBJ2-3, with a tentative D call TRBD1 (6 bases). The sequenced sample was peripheral blood, obtained 72 weeks after starting pembrolizumab. The CDR3 loop is CASSLGQNADTQYF. CDR3 sequence (DNA): TGTGCCAGCAGCCTGGGACAAAATGCAGATACGCAGTATTTT.